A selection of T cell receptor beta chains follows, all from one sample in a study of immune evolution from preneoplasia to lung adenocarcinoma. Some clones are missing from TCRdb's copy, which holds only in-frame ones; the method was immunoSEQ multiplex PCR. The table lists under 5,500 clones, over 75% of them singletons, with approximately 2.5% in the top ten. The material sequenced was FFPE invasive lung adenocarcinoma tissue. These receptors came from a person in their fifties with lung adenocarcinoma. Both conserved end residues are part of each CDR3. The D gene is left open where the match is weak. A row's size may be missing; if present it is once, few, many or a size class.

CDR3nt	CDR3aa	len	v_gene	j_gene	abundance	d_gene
TGTGCCAAAGGACAGGGAACCCCGTTAGAGGAGACCCAGTACTTC	CAKGQGTPLEETQYF	15	TRBV6-1	TRBJ2-5	.	TRBD1
TGCGCCAGCAGCGCTGACGCGAACTGGAAAGAGACCCAGTACTTC	CASSADANWKETQYF	15	TRBV5-1	TRBJ2-5	few	.
TGTGCCTGGAACGGCAGGCGGACCGTAGGGTTGAACACTGAAGCTTTCTTT	CAWNGRRTVGLNTEAFF	17	TRBV30	TRBJ1-1	.	.
TGTGCCAGCAGTTTCTTCGGCTGGACTAATGAAAAACTGTTTTTT	CASSFFGWTNEKLFF	15	TRBV27	TRBJ1-4	.	.
TGTGCCAGCAGTTTTGACCAGACGGTCGAGCAGTACTTC	CASSFDQTVEQYF	13	TRBV28	TRBJ2-7	.	.
TGTGCCAGCGAGAGAGGCGGGATCTACGAGCAGTACTTC	CASERGGIYEQYF	13	TRBV28	TRBJ2-7	once	.
TGTGCCAGCAGTGTAGGGGAGGGCAATCAGCCCCAGCATTTT	CASSVGEGNQPQHF	14	TRBV2	TRBJ1-5	once	.
TGCAGCGTGTGTCTAGCGGGAGAGGTCGAGCAGTACTTC	CSVCLAGEVEQYF	13	TRBV29-1	TRBJ2-7	.	TRBD2
TGTGCCAGCTCACCGGACGGGGCAAAAGGGGATACGCAGTATTTT	CASSPDGAKGDTQYF	15	TRBV18	TRBJ2-3	.	.
TGTGCCAGCAGCGCTAGCAGGGGGGCTGAAGCTTTCTTT	CASSASRGAEAFF	13	TRBV7-2	TRBJ1-1	.	TRBD1
TGTGCCAGTAGTGGTGAGGGGGATACGCAGTATTTT	CASSGEGDTQYF	12	TRBV19	TRBJ2-3	.	.
TGTGCCAGCACCCCCGGGTCATTTGGGGCCGACCTCTATGGCTACACCTTC	CASTPGSFGADLYGYTF	17	TRBV28	TRBJ1-2	once	.
TGTGCCAGCAGTACCCTAGGGGGTGGCTACACCTTC	CASSTLGGGYTF	12	TRBV6-5	TRBJ1-2	.	.
TGTGCCAGCAGCCGCAGGGGTGGGAACACTGAAGCTTTCTTT	CASSRRGGNTEAFF	14	TRBV5-5	TRBJ1-1	.	.
TGCGCCAGCAGCTCGCTTGCGACTGGGGCCAACGTCCTGACTTTC	CASSSLATGANVLTF	15	TRBV5-1	TRBJ2-6	.	.
TGTGCCAGCAGCTTAGGGCGGAAGAACACTGAAGCTTTCTTT	CASSLGRKNTEAFF	14	TRBV7-9	TRBJ1-1	.	.
TGTGCCAGCAGCCTAACGACAGGGGACGGCTACACCTTC	CASSLTTGDGYTF	13	TRBV7-9	TRBJ1-2	.	TRBD1
TGTGCCAGCAGCCAAGTCAAGTACCAAGAGACCCAGTACTTC	CASSQVKYQETQYF	14	TRBV14	TRBJ2-5	.	.
TGCGCCAGCAAAACTAGCGGGCAAGAGACCCAGTACTTC	CASKTSGQETQYF	13	TRBV10-2	TRBJ2-5	.	TRBD2
TGTGCCAGCAGTGACTCGGCTAGCGGGAGCACAGATACGCAGTATTTT	CASSDSASGSTDTQYF	16	TRBV6-4	TRBJ2-3	.	TRBD2
TGTGCCAGCAGTCCGGGACAGGGGGGCGCCTACAATGAGCAGTTCTTC	CASSPGQGGAYNEQFF	16	TRBV28	TRBJ2-1	.	TRBD1
TGCAGCGTTGAATTGGGCAGGGGGACCAAAAACATTCAGTACTTC	CSVELGRGTKNIQYF	15	TRBV29-1	TRBJ2-4	.	TRBD1
TGCAGCGTGCCTGGGCGGACCTACAATGAGCAGTTCTTC	CSVPGRTYNEQFF	13	TRBV29-1	TRBJ2-1	.	.
TGTGCCAGCAGCGTATCTCGGGCTCTCGGAAACACCATATATTTT	CASSVSRALGNTIYF	15	TRBV9	TRBJ1-3	.	.
TGTGCCAGCAGCCAAGACCGGACCCCCGAAGAGCAGTTCTTC	CASSQDRTPEEQFF	14	TRBV4-2	TRBJ2-1	.	.
TGTGCCAGCAGACTGGGGAACGAAAAACTGTTTTTT	CASRLGNEKLFF	12	TRBV5-6	TRBJ1-4	.	.
TGTGCCAGCACCCCCGCCGTCCGGGAGTCAATCCTCTTC	CASTPAVRESILF	13	TRBV7-2	TRBJ2-1	.	.
TGTGCCAGTAGTCTCGGCGGGGGGGCAGCTGGGGCCAACGTCCTGACTTTC	CASSLGGGAAGANVLTF	17	TRBV19	TRBJ2-6	once	TRBD2
TGCGCCAGCAGCCCGGTGAGGGGCAATGAGCAGTTCTTC	CASSPVRGNEQFF	13	TRBV5-1	TRBJ2-1	.	.
TGTGCCAGCAGCTTGGAGACTTTCAATGAGCAGTTCTTC	CASSLETFNEQFF	13	TRBV5-4	TRBJ2-1	few	.
TGCAGCGCCCGGGACCAAAAGGCGGACACCATATATTTT	CSARDQKADTIYF	13	TRBV29-1	TRBJ1-3	.	.
TGTGCCACCAGCAGAGATTATGAGGGGGCGGGCGAGCAGTACTTC	CATSRDYEGAGEQYF	15	TRBV15	TRBJ2-7	.	TRBD1
TGTGCCTGGAGTAAGACACGCTCTGGAAACACCATATATTTT	CAWSKTRSGNTIYF	14	TRBV30	TRBJ1-3	.	.
TGTGCCAGTAGTGGCAATGCCAGGGGTTGGGAGACCCAGTACTTC	CASSGNARGWETQYF	15	TRBV19	TRBJ2-5	.	.
TGTGCCAGCAGTAAAGGCAGGATCGATGGCTACACCTTC	CASSKGRIDGYTF	13	TRBV6-5	TRBJ1-2	.	.
TGCGCCAGCAGCCAAGATAGTGGGTTCACCCTAGCCAAAAACATTCAGTACTTC	CASSQDSGFTLAKNIQYF	18	TRBV4-3	TRBJ2-4	once	.
TGTGCCAGCCAAGCCGGGACTAGCTACAATGAGCAGTTCTTC	CASQAGTSYNEQFF	14	TRBV11-3	TRBJ2-1	once	TRBD2
TGTGCCAGCAGCGTAGGGGGCGGGAGAAGGACAGATACGCAGTATTTT	CASSVGGGRRTDTQYF	16	TRBV9	TRBJ2-3	.	TRBD2
TGTGCCAGCAGTTCAGACAGGGGGGAAAAACTGTTTTTT	CASSSDRGEKLFF	13	TRBV6-5	TRBJ1-4	.	TRBD1
TGTGCCAGCAGCGAAGCCGCCGGGGAGCTGTTTTTT	CASSEAAGELFF	12	TRBV5-6	TRBJ2-2	.	.
TGTGCCAGCAGCTTACCCCAAGGACGGAATTCACCCCTCCACTTT	CASSLPQGRNSPLHF	15	TRBV5-4	TRBJ1-6	.	.
TGTGCCAGCAGCGCACAAACAGGAGGTGATACGCAGTATTTT	CASSAQTGGDTQYF	14	TRBV6-4	TRBJ2-3	.	.
TGTGCCAGCAGCTTAGGCCCGGGAGTGAACGAGCAGTACTTC	CASSLGPGVNEQYF	14	TRBV7-2	TRBJ2-7	.	.
TGTGCCAGCAGTCCCGGGACAGGGATGGAGACCCAGTACTTC	CASSPGTGMETQYF	14	TRBV2	TRBJ2-5	.	TRBD1
TGTGCCAGCAGCGCCGGGACAAGCTCGGAAAAACTGTTTTTT	CASSAGTSSEKLFF	14	TRBV9	TRBJ1-4	.	.
TGTGCCAGCAGTGGACCGACAGGGGCAGGGGAAGGCTACACCTTC	CASSGPTGAGEGYTF	15	TRBV6-5	TRBJ1-2	.	TRBD1
TGTGCCAGTAGGGAGGGACAGGGCTACGAGCAGTACTTC	CASREGQGYEQYF	13	TRBV19	TRBJ2-7	.	TRBD1
TGCGCCAGCAGACCCCAGGGGGCGCAGGGCTACACCTTC	CASRPQGAQGYTF	13	TRBV10-2	TRBJ1-2	.	TRBD1
TGTGCCACCAGGGCCGCCCGGAATACACCCTCCTACAATGAGCAGTTCTTC	CATRAARNTPSYNEQFF	17	TRBV15	TRBJ2-1	.	.
TGTGCCAGTAGTAGAAGCATGGGGCGGTACGAGCAGTACTTC	CASSRSMGRYEQYF	14	TRBV19	TRBJ2-7	.	.
TGCAGCGTTGAAGCCCGAACTAGCGGGACATCCCTAGCCAAAAACATTCAGTACTTC	CSVEARTSGTSLAKNIQYF	19	TRBV29-1	TRBJ2-4	.	TRBD2
TGTGCCAGCAGTCGGGGGGCGGGAGGCCCGAGGGAGCAGTACTTC	CASSRGAGGPREQYF	15	TRBV5-4	TRBJ2-7	.	TRBD2
TGTGCCAGTAGTTCGCGAGCGGGAGGGCCTGGAGATACGCAGTATTTT	CASSSRAGGPGDTQYF	16	TRBV19	TRBJ2-3	.	TRBD2